This is a list of T cell receptor beta chains from one sample in a study of blood T cell repertoires in COVID-19. Sequenced by immunoSEQ multiplex PCR; TCRdb stores in-frame clones only, minus some. The profile shows roughly 70,000 clones, around 89% of them singletons. Specimen: peripheral blood. These receptors were obtained from a human donor in a cohort sampled during active COVID-19. Each CDR3 is given with its conserved first and last residue. Fields, in order: D gene, J gene, V gene, clone size, CDR3 protein, CDR3 DNA. A D gene is named only where the DNA matches it firmly. Rows give clone size only sometimes, using once, few, many, or a class for an expanded clone.

D: NA; J: TRBJ1-2; V: TRBV6-6; size: NA; CDR3: CAASRGSLTNHYGYTF; DNA: TGTGCCGCCTCAAGGGGCAGTCTTACCAACCACTATGGCTACACCTTC
D: NA; J: TRBJ2-2; V: TRBV28; size: few; CDR3: CASSTGTMDTGELFF; DNA: TGTGCCAGCAGTACCGGGACAATGGACACCGGGGAGCTGTTTTTT
D: NA; J: TRBJ1-1; V: TRBV29-1; size: NA; CDR3: CSVIVVEGAFF; DNA: TGCAGCGTGATTGTGGTGGAGGGGGCTTTCTTT
D: TRBD2; J: TRBJ2-1; V: TRBV5-1; size: NA; CDR3: CASSLLAGSDPPYNEQFF; DNA: TGCGCCAGCAGCTTACTAGCGGGATCTGATCCACCTTACAATGAGCAGTTCTTC
D: NA; J: TRBJ2-2; V: TRBV19; size: NA; CDR3: CASRIGPGELFF; DNA: TGTGCCAGTAGGATAGGGCCCGGGGAGCTGTTTTTT
D: TRBD2; J: TRBJ2-2; V: TRBV3-1/TRBV3-2; size: NA; CDR3: CASSTGGEAGELFF; DNA: TGTGCCAGCAGTACGGGGGGAGAGGCGGGGGAGCTGTTTTTT
D: NA; J: TRBJ1-4; V: TRBV11-3; size: NA; CDR3: CASSLRGEKLFF; DNA: TGTGCCAGCAGCTTACGCGGTGAAAAACTGTTTTTT
D: NA; J: TRBJ2-2; V: TRBV19; size: once; CDR3: CASSIQGLAGELFF; DNA: TGTGCCAGTAGTATACAGGGGCTGGCCGGGGAGCTGTTTTTT
D: TRBD1; J: TRBJ1-6; V: TRBV5-4; size: NA; CDR3: CASSLGGQVYSPLHF; DNA: TGTGCCAGCAGCTTGGGTGGACAGGTCTATTCACCCCTCCACTTT
D: TRBD2; J: TRBJ2-1; V: TRBV7-9; size: NA; CDR3: CASSLMASGSDNEQFF; DNA: TGTGCCAGCAGCTTAATGGCCAGCGGGAGTGATAATGAGCAGTTCTTC
D: TRBD2; J: TRBJ2-1; V: TRBV7-3; size: NA; CDR3: CASSSLGAGVSNEQFF; DNA: TGTGCCAGCAGCTCCCTAGGGGCGGGAGTAAGTAATGAGCAGTTCTTC
D: NA; J: TRBJ2-2; V: TRBV11-2; size: NA; CDR3: CASSLDKRSGELFF; DNA: TGTGCCAGCAGCTTAGATAAGAGGAGCGGGGAGCTGTTTTTT
D: NA; J: TRBJ1-2; V: TRBV30; size: NA; CDR3: CAWEGDQDGYTF; DNA: TGTGCCTGGGAGGGGGATCAGGATGGCTACACCTTC
D: NA; J: TRBJ1-4; V: TRBV19; size: NA; CDR3: CASSSRGAYEKLFF; DNA: TGTGCCAGTAGTAGTCGTGGGGCTTATGAAAAACTGTTTTTT
D: NA; J: TRBJ1-3; V: TRBV6-6; size: NA; CDR3: CASRQGYSGNTIYF; DNA: TGTGCCAGCAGGCAGGGATACTCTGGAAACACCATATATTTT
D: NA; J: TRBJ2-3; V: TRBV10-1; size: NA; CDR3: CASSDLSASTDTQYF; DNA: TGCGCCAGCAGTGATCTCAGCGCGAGCACAGATACGCAGTATTTT
D: NA; J: TRBJ2-6; V: TRBV3-1/TRBV3-2; size: NA; CDR3: CASYGRLSGANVLTF; DNA: TGTGCCAGCTATGGGCGTCTCTCTGGGGCCAACGTCCTGACTTTC
D: TRBD1; J: TRBJ2-3; V: TRBV6-4; size: NA; CDR3: CASSETGETDTQYF; DNA: TGTGCCAGCAGTGAAACAGGGGAGACAGATACGCAGTATTTT
D: NA; J: TRBJ2-1; V: TRBV19; size: NA; CDR3: CASSIREYNEQFF; DNA: TGTGCCAGTAGTATCCGGGAATACAATGAGCAGTTCTTC
D: TRBD2; J: TRBJ2-2; V: TRBV19; size: NA; CDR3: CASSIASGRARNTGELFF; DNA: TGTGCCAGTAGTATTGCTAGCGGGAGGGCCCGGAACACCGGGGAGCTGTTTTTT
D: NA; J: TRBJ1-4; V: TRBV19; size: NA; CDR3: CASSNAAANEKLFF; DNA: TGTGCCAGTAGTAATGCAGCGGCTAATGAAAAACTGTTTTTT
D: NA; J: TRBJ1-2; V: TRBV25-1; size: NA; CDR3: CASSAGNYGYTF; DNA: TGTGCCAGCAGTGCCGGGAACTATGGCTACACCTTC
D: TRBD1; J: TRBJ1-2; V: TRBV5-6; size: once; CDR3: CASTATTGTGTYGYTF; DNA: TGTGCCAGCACAGCGACGACCGGGACAGGGACTTATGGCTACACCTTC
D: NA; J: TRBJ2-3; V: TRBV6-2/TRBV6-3; size: NA; CDR3: CASSYDPFVTADTQYF; DNA: TGTGCCAGCAGTTATGACCCCTTCGTCACAGCAGATACGCAGTATTTT
D: TRBD1; J: TRBJ2-5; V: TRBV10-3; size: NA; CDR3: CAISAQGEGETQYF; DNA: TGTGCCATCAGCGCACAGGGGGAAGGTGAGACCCAGTACTTC
D: TRBD1; J: TRBJ2-7; V: TRBV2; size: NA; CDR3: CASSRQGARYEQYF; DNA: TGTGCCAGCAGTCGACAGGGGGCGCGGTACGAGCAGTACTTC
D: NA; J: TRBJ1-3; V: TRBV5-1; size: NA; CDR3: CASSLDQGYTIYF; DNA: TGCGCCAGCAGCTTGGACCAGGGATACACCATATATTTT
D: TRBD1; J: TRBJ2-5; V: TRBV7-3; size: NA; CDR3: CASSQPGQGYQETQYF; DNA: TGTGCCAGCAGTCAACCGGGACAGGGTTACCAAGAGACCCAGTACTTC
D: TRBD2; J: TRBJ2-7; V: TRBV4-1; size: NA; CDR3: CASSQENGLAGGYEQYF; DNA: TGCGCCAGCAGCCAAGAAAACGGACTAGCGGGGGGATACGAGCAGTACTTC
D: NA; J: TRBJ1-5; V: TRBV5-4; size: once; CDR3: CASSWGGADQPQHF; DNA: TGTGCCAGCAGCTGGGGGGGGGCAGATCAGCCCCAGCATTTT
D: NA; J: TRBJ2-1; V: TRBV28; size: NA; CDR3: CASSLISSYNEQFF; DNA: TGTGCCAGCAGTTTAATTAGCTCCTACAATGAGCAGTTCTTC
D: TRBD2; J: TRBJ2-7; V: TRBV6-6; size: NA; CDR3: CASRNEQAGAYEQYF; DNA: TGTGCCAGCAGAAACGAGCAGGCGGGGGCCTACGAGCAGTACTTC
D: TRBD2; J: TRBJ2-1; V: TRBV7-9; size: NA; CDR3: CASSWEGGGVEQFF; DNA: TGTGCCAGCAGCTGGGAGGGTGGGGGAGTTGAGCAGTTCTTC
D: TRBD2; J: TRBJ2-1; V: TRBV28; size: NA; CDR3: CASSTGTRSYNEQFF; DNA: TGTGCCAGCAGTACCGGGACTAGAAGCTACAATGAGCAGTTCTTC
D: TRBD1; J: TRBJ1-2; V: TRBV28; size: NA; CDR3: CASSSGQGNGYTF; DNA: TGTGCCAGCTCGTCGGGACAGGGGAATGGCTACACCTTC
D: NA; J: TRBJ1-4; V: TRBV3-1/TRBV3-2; size: NA; CDR3: CASSQGSRATNEKLFF; DNA: TGTGCCAGCAGCCAAGGGTCGCGGGCAACTAATGAAAAACTGTTTTTT
D: TRBD2; J: TRBJ2-3; V: TRBV3-1/TRBV3-2; size: NA; CDR3: CASSDLAGGSDTQYF; DNA: TGTGCCAGCAGCGACCTAGCGGGTGGGTCCGATACGCAGTATTTT
D: NA; J: TRBJ1-3; V: TRBV7-9; size: NA; CDR3: CACPPLGQDILSGNTIYF; DNA: TGTGCTTGCCCACCCCTGGGGCAGGATATACTCTCTGGAAACACCATATATTTT
D: NA; J: TRBJ2-7; V: TRBV5-4; size: NA; CDR3: CASSLGQDYEQYF; DNA: TGTGCCAGCAGCTTGGGACAGGACTACGAGCAGTACTTC
D: TRBD1; J: TRBJ2-2; V: TRBV10-3; size: once; CDR3: CAISDPRTGATGELFF; DNA: TGTGCCATCAGTGACCCCAGGACAGGGGCCACCGGGGAGCTGTTTTTT
D: TRBD1; J: TRBJ1-2; V: TRBV2; size: NA; CDR3: CASSAGQATLGSGYTF; DNA: TGTGCCAGCAGTGCGGGACAGGCCACGTTGGGGAGTGGCTACACCTTC
D: NA; J: TRBJ2-5; V: TRBV9; size: NA; CDR3: CASSVAVSGLGEETQYF; DNA: TGTGCCAGCAGCGTAGCTGTTTCGGGGTTGGGAGAAGAGACCCAGTACTTC
D: TRBD1; J: TRBJ1-5; V: TRBV27; size: NA; CDR3: CASSPRDRYASNQPQHF; DNA: TGTGCCAGCAGTCCCCGGGACAGGTACGCTAGCAATCAGCCCCAGCATTTT